Below are 14 T cell receptor delta chains sequenced from a single sample in a study of Vδ1+ human thymocytes. Study-level results: Highly polyclonal TRG and TRD repertoires with Gaussian CDR3 length distributions appeared in thymus.

No antigens are known for them. Sequences come from RNA converted to cDNA by reverse transcription. Multiplex PCR used pooled V-gene forward primers and a constant-region reverse primer to amplify CDR3s. TCRdb reapplied CATT to the multiplex PCR reads. The sample records 20,000 to 25,000 delta-chain clones, approximately 32% being singletons. Sequenced input: Vdelta1+ gamma-delta thymocytes from the thymus. Subset noted: FACS-sorted CD3+ TCRalphabeta- TCRVdelta1+ TCRVdelta2- thymocytes. The source of these receptors is a boy less than two years old who had congenital heart surgery.

This clone has a handful of counts. The J gene is TRDJ1, the V gene TRDV1; D may be TRDD3 (6 bases). The CDR3 runs 13 residues. Germline CDR1 and CDR2: TSWWSYY and QGS. V was shortened by 5 bases and J by 8 bases, with 15 bases between the two germline ends. CDR3 sequence reads: CALGRGGDLKLIF. As DNA, the CDR3 is TGTGCTCTTGGGAGGGGGGGGGACCTGAAACTCATCTTT.

In regard to this clone: At the DNA level, this CDR3 is encoded by other sequences in the same sample as well. The rearrangement joins TRDV1 to TRDJ1, with TRDD3 matching over 12 bases. This CDR3 is 17 amino acids long. V was clipped by 2 bases and J by 0 bases; unmatched bases: 4. The germline V gene encodes CDR1 TSWWSYY and CDR2 QGS. The CDR3: CALGEVLGDTDTDKLIF. The CDR3 bases are TGTGCTCTTGGGGAAGTACTGGGGGATACTGACACCGATAAACTCATCTTT.

Concerning this clone itself: A much larger clone sits a single nucleotide away, making a read error possible. The chain has TRDV1 and TRDJ1; weak D call: TRDD2 (6 bases). CDR1 and CDR2 from the germline V gene are TSWWSYY and QGS. V lost 4 bases, J lost 0 bases, and 36 bases lay in between. CDR3 length: 23 residues. The CDR3 DNA is TGTGCTCTTGGGGTTGGAGGGTTCCTAGATGAGGTTTACTGGAGTGTGTACACCGATAAACTCATCTTT. Translating gives CALGVGGFLDEVYWSVYTDKLIF.

This clone ranks as medium-sized. The V and J genes are TRDV1 and TRDJ1; D is unclear. The CDR3 extends over 15 amino acids. Germline CDR1 TSWWSYY, CDR2 QGS. V lost 2 bases to trimming and J lost 3 bases, with 13 bases between them. CDR3 in DNA: TGTGCTCTTGGGGAAAAGGGTACATCCTCCGATAAACTCATCTTT. Protein product: CALGEKGTSSDKLIF.

This clone was seen only a few times. The chain carries TRDV1 and TRDJ1, with 9 bases identical to TRDD3. V dropped 4 bases and J dropped 0; count of bases not matched to a gene: 21. The CDR3 extends over 21 amino acids. Germline lookup yields CDR1 TSWWSYY and CDR2 QGS. The CDR3 DNA is TGTGCTCTTGGGGGACTTTTCCCTTACTGGGGGAGCCCAGGGTACACCGATAAACTCATCTTT. Encoded protein: CALGGLFPYWGSPGYTDKLIF.

A note on this clone: A far more abundant clone sits one base away, making this likely a read error. The chain uses TRDV2 and TRDJ1, with TRDD3 matching 12 bases. CDR1 and CDR2 (germline): GEAIGNYY, EKD. The CDR3 is 16 amino acids. CDR3 protein: CACTHDLLGDTSKLTF. Here the CDR3 DNA reads TGTGCCTGTACCCATGACCTACTGGGGGATACTTCGAAACTCACCTTT.

The chain links TRDV1 to TRDJ1; 10 positions match TRDD3. CDR3 size: 20 residues. V trimming: 3 bases; J trimming: 7 bases; junction bases outside the gene matches: 23. In germline, CDR1 is TSWWSYY, CDR2 QGS. CDR3 loop: CALGDPSLRRGDTRLAKLIF. CDR3 DNA sequence: TGTGCTCTTGGGGATCCTTCCTTAAGGAGGGGGGATACGCGGCTTGCTAAACTCATCTTT.

As for this clone: This could be a read error, since a much larger clone is one nucleotide away. This chain joins TRDV1 and TRDJ1, with 9 nucleotides matching TRDD2. This CDR3 has 22 residues. In germline, CDR1 is TSWWSYY, CDR2 QGS. Trimming took 1 base from V and 10 from J; bases not matched to a gene: 31. CDR3 loop: CALGEPPFLPTYLAGVYAGLIF. The CDR3 DNA reads as TGTGCTCTTGGGGAACCCCCCTTCCTTCCTACGTATTTGGCTGGGGTATACGCCGGACTCATCTTT.

This chain uses TRDV1 with TRDJ1; TRDD3 agrees at 10 bases. This CDR3 has 16 residues. J gave up 1 base and V 7 bases, and 9 bases lay outside the gene matches. CDR1 TSWWSYY and CDR2 QGS come from the germline V gene. CDR3 amino acids: CALDPGGYGVTDKLIF. In DNA, the CDR3 is TGTGCTCTTGACCCCGGGGGATACGGAGTCACCGATAAACTCATCTTT.

The V gene is TRDV1, the J gene TRDJ1, with TRDD2 matching over 9 bases. Germline CDR1 reads TSWWSYY; CDR2 reads QGS. The CDR3 runs to 21 residues. V lost 3 bases to trimming and J lost 2 bases; unmatched junction nucleotides: 22. The CDR3 here is CALGEHTGLPTVGITTDKLIF. The CDR3, as DNA: TGTGCTCTTGGGGAGCACACGGGCCTTCCTACGGTGGGAATTACAACCGATAAACTCATCTTT.

This clone turned up a few times. Other DNA sequences in this sample translate to the same CDR3. The rearrangement links TRDV1 to TRDJ1; D uncertain. This CDR3 contains 16 residues. With 2 bases removed from V and 0 bases from J, the gap between germline ends came to 13 bases. Per germline, CDR1 TSWWSYY and CDR2 QGS. CDR3 protein: CALGESFLRDTDKLIF. In DNA form, the CDR3 reads TGTGCTCTTGGGGAATCCTTTCTGAGGGACACCGATAAACTCATCTTT.

In this sample, this clone turned up a few times. The chain is built from TRDV1 and TRDJ1; 7 bases map to TRDD3. The CDR3 extends over 24 amino acids. Germline V lookup: CDR1 TSWWSYY, CDR2 QGS. J was trimmed by 0 bases and V by 0 bases; bases with no gene match: 28. CDR3 sequence (DNA): TGTGCTCTTGGGGAACTTCCGGGGAACCCCGTTTTACTGGGGACCTCTCTGTACACCGATAAACTCATCTTT. Translation gives CALGELPGNPVLLGTSLYTDKLIF.

A word on this clone: The sample has other DNA sequences that encode this CDR3 too. The chain is built from TRDV1 and TRDJ1, with TRDD3 matching 10 bases. The CDR3 loop spans 21 amino acids. V was pared by 0 bases and J by 2 bases, with 18 bases of the junction left unmatched. Per the germline V gene, CDR1 is TSWWSYY and CDR2 is QGS. CDR3 sequence: CALGELVPFTTGGSYTDKLIF. CDR3 DNA: TGTGCTCTTGGGGAACTAGTCCCCTTCACTACTGGGGGATCATATACCGATAAACTCATCTTT.

This clone was picked up a small number of times. Other DNA sequences in the same sample also yield this CDR3. V usage is TRDV1 and J usage is TRDJ1; 9 nucleotides line up with TRDD3. This CDR3 spans 18 amino acids. CDR1 is TSWWSYY and CDR2 is QGS in the germline V gene. J lost 7 bases, V lost 0 bases, and 15 bases had no gene match. CDR3 nucleotides: TGTGCTCTTGGGGAACTTGTCCTAAGGGGGATACCAACGCGTAAACTCATCTTT. This codes for CALGELVLRGIPTRKLIF.